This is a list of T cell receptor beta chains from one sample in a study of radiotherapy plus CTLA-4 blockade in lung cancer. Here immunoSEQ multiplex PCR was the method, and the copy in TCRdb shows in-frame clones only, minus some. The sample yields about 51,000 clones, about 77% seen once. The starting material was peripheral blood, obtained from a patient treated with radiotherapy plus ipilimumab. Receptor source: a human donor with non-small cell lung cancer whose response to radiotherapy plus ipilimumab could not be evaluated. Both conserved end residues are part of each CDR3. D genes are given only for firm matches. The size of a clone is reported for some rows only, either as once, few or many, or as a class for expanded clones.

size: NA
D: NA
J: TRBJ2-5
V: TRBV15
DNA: TGTGCCACCAGCACGGGTTTAGAGACCCAGTACTTC
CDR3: CATSTGLETQYF

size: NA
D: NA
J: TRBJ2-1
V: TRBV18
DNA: TGTGCCAGCTCACCAGGGACTTACAATGAGCAGTTCTTC
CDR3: CASSPGTYNEQFF

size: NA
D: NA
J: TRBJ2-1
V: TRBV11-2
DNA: TGTGCCAGCAGCTTAGGAGTGGGCAGGCGATACAATGAGCAGTTCTTC
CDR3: CASSLGVGRRYNEQFF

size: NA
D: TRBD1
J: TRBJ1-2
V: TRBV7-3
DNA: TGTGCCAGCAGCTCCACGACAGGGACTAGTCACACCTTC
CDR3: CASSSTTGTSHTF

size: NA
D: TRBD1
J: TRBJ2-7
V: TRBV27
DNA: TGTGCCAGCAGTTTATTGCTGGACAGGGTGTACGAGCAGTACTTC
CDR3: CASSLLLDRVYEQYF

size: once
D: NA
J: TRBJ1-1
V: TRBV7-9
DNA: TGTGCCAGCAGCTTCTGGGACACGAACACTGAAGCTTTCTTT
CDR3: CASSFWDTNTEAFF

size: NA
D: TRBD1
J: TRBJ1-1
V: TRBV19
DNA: TGTGCCAGTAGTAGACAGGGGGGAGGCACTGAAGCTTTCTTT
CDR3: CASSRQGGGTEAFF

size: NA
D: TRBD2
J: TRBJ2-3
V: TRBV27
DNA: TGTGCCAGCAGTTTACGAGCGGGGGGACGCACAGATACGCAGTATTTT
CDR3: CASSLRAGGRTDTQYF

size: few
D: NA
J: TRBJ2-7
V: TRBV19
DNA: TGTGCCAGTAGTACAAAAGGGGTCTACGAGCAGTACTTC
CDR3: CASSTKGVYEQYF

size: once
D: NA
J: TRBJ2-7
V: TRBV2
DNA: TGTGCCAGCAGTACAGATAACTCCTACGAGCAGTACTTC
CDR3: CASSTDNSYEQYF

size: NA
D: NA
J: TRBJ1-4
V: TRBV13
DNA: TGTGCCAGCAGCTCACGGGACTTTAATGAAAAACTGTTTTTT
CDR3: CASSSRDFNEKLFF

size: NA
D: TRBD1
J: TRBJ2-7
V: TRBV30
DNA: TGTGCCTGGGATCGGGACAGGGTAGGTGAGCAGTACTTC
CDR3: CAWDRDRVGEQYF

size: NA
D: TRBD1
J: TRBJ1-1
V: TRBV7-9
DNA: TGTGCCAGCAGCCCGAGACAGGGAGGTACTGAAGCTTTCTTT
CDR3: CASSPRQGGTEAFF

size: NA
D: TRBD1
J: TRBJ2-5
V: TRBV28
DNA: TGTGCCAGCAGACGCCGGGACAGGGCGCAAGAGACCCAGTACTTC
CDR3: CASRRRDRAQETQYF